This T cell receptor (beta chain) is drawn from a study of identical twins. Study-wide findings and caveats: Out-of-frame alpha sequences common to twins exhibited an excess of low generation probability. Surplus twin overlap in beta out-of-frame sequences was less pronounced.

TCRdb called the 5' RACE reads again in MiXCR, with one record for every CDR3 protein. Among approximately 350,000 distinct CDR3 sequences listed, about 12% were seen once. This clonotype was counted between two and nine times. What it binds is unknown. CDR3 size: 19 residues. The germline V gene encodes CDR1 LGHNA and CDR2 YNFKEQ. After removal of 0 bases from V and 3 bases from J, the junction contained 9 bases not matched to a gene. A further study also used this sample, focusing on yellow fever vaccine responses in identical twins.

The sequence was obtained from a woman aged 18-35 years in good health. J is TRBJ2-3 and V is TRBV4-2, with 13 bases aligning to TRBD2. Sequencing input: CD8+ T cells sorted from blood. CDR3: CASSQDVLAGGPRTDTQYF. In DNA, the CDR3 is TGTGCCAGCAGCCAAGACGTACTAGCGGGAGGGCCACGAACAGATACGCAGTATTTT.